This T cell receptor beta chain was recovered during a study of T-cell reconstitution after alpha-beta-depleted transplantation in children. This clonotype was counted ten times or more. Unique molecular identifiers featured in how the TCRbeta library was prepared. TCRdb ran MiXCR on the PCR reads and lists one entry per CDR3 protein. Altogether around 440,000 distinct CDR3 sequences are present, roughly a tenth being singletons, with the ten largest covering just over 2%. This CDR3 is built from 15 residues. Trimming took 6 bases from V and 0 from J, leaving 12 bases between them. The sequence was obtained from a child aged 2 to 10 with inherited bone marrow failure, due to receive a stem cell transplant. V is TRBV12-3 or TRBV12-4 and J is TRBJ1-5; D call uncertain. This specimen was PBMCs, taken before TCRalphabeta/CD19-depleted stem cell transplant. This CDR3 reads CASSLASYSNQPQHF. The CDR3 DNA reads as TGTGCCAGCAGCCTGGCCTCTTATAGCAATCAGCCCCAGCATTTT.